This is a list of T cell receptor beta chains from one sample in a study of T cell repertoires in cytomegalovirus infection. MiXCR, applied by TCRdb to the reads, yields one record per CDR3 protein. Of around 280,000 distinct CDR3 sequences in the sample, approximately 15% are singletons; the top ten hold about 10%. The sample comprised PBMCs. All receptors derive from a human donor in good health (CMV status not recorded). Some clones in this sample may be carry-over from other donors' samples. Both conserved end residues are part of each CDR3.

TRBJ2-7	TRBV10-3	CVTAGQVAGEQYF
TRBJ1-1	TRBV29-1	CSVGQGARRSTEAFF
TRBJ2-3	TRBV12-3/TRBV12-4	CASSSPGHSTDTQYF
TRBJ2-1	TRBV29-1	CSGSPLTSANNEQFF
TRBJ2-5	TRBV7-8	CASSSFLAWGALQETQYF
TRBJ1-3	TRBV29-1	CSVRIGNTIYF
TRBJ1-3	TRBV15	CATSRAGQPSGNTIYF
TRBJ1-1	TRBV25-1	CASSHQGITEAFF
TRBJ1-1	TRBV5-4	CASKGEGAEAFF
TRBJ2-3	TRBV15	CATSTGGGTDTQYF
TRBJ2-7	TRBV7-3	CASSQTGGLDEQYF
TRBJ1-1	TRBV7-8	CASSLGYGTSFLGTEAFF
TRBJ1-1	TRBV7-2	CASSYRSEAFF
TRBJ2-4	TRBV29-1	CSVEVPGVAKNIQYF
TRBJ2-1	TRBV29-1	CSVQGQGAGEQFF
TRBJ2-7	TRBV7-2	CASSSYPAGGNDEQYF
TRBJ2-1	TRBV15	CATSRDSSGSNEQFF
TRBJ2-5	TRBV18	CASSPPRSGGFRETQYF
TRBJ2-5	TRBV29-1	CSVRRGGETQYF
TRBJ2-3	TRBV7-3	CASSLNRADTQYF
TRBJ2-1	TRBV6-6	CASQPGTGGNDEQFF
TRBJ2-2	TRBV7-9	CASSPVRHTGELFF
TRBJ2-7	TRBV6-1	CASRRGLLDEQYF
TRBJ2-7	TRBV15	CATSRDRTKSSYEQYF
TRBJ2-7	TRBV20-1	CSARPGTGDYEQYF
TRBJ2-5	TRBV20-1	CSAATGKETQYF
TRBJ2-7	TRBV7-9	CASSSGQGFSYEQYF
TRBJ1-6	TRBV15	CATRPGTGDNSPLHF
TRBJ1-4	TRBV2	CASKNGPNPNEKLFF